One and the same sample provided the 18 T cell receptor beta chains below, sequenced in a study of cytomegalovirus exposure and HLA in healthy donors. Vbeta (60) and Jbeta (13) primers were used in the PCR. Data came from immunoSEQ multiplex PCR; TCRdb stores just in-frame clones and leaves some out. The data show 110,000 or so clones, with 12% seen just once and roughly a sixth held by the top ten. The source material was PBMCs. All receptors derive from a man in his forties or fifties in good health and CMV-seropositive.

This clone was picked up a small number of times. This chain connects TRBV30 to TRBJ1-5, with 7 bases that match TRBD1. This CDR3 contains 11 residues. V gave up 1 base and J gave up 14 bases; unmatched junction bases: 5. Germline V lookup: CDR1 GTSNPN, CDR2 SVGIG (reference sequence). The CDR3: CAWSEDRVEHF. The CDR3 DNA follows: TGTGCCTGGAGTGAAGACAGGGTCGAGCATTTT.

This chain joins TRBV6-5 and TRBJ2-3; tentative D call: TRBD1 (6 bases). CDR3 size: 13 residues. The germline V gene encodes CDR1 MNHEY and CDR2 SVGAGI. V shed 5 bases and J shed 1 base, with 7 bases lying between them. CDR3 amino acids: CASSQGRTDTQYF. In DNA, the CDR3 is TGTGCCAGCAGTCAGGGGCGCACAGATACGCAGTATTTT.

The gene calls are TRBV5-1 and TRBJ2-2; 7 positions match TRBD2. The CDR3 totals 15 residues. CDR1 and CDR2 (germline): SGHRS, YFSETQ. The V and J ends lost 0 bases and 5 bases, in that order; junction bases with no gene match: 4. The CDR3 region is CASSLGDYPTGELFF. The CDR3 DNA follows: TGCGCCAGCAGCTTGGGGGACTATCCAACCGGGGAGCTGTTTTTT.

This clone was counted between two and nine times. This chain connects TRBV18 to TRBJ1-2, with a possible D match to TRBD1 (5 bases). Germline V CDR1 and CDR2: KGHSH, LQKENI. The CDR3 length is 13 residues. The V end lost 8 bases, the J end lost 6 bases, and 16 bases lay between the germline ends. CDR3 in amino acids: CASRTGGDDGYTF. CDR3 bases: TGTGCCAGCCGTACCGGGGGAGACGATGGCTACACCTTC.

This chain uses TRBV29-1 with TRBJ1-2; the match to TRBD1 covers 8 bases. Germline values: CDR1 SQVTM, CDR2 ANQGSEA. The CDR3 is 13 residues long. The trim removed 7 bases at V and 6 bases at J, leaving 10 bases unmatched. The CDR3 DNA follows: TGCAGCGGATCCGTACAGGACAGGGATGGCTACACCTTC. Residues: CSGSVQDRDGYTF.

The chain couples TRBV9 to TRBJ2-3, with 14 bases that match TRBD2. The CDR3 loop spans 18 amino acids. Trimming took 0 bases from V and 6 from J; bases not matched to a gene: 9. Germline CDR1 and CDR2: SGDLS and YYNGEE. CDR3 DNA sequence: TGTGCCAGCAGCGTAGGTGTGGGACTAGCGGGAGCGCGGGATACGCAGTATTTT. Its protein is CASSVGVGLAGARDTQYF.

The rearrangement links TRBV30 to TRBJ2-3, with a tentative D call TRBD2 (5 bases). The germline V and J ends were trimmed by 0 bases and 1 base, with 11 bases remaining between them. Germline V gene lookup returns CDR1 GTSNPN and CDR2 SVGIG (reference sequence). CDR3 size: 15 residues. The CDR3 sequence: CAWSVMDGGTDTQYF. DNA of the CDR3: TGTGCCTGGAGTGTAATGGACGGGGGCACAGATACGCAGTATTTT.

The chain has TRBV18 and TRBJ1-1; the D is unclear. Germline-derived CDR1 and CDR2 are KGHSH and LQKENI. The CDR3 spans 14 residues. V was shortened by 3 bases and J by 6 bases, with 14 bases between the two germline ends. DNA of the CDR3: TGTGCCAGCTCACCTACGTTTCCCGCGGCTGAAGCTTTCTTT. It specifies CASSPTFPAAEAFF.

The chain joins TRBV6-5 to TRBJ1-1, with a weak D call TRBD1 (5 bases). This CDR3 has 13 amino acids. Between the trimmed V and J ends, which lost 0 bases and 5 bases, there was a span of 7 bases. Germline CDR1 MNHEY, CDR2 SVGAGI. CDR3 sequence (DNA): TGTGCCAGCAGTTACTCGAGACAGACTGAAGCTTTCTTT. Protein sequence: CASSYSRQTEAFF.

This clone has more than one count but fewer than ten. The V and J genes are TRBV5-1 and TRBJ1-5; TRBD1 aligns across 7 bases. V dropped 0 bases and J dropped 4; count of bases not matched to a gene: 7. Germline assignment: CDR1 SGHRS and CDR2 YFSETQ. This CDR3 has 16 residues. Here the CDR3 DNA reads TGCGCCAGCAGCTTGGCTCCTGGGACAGAGAATCAGCCCCAGCATTTT. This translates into CASSLAPGTENQPQHF. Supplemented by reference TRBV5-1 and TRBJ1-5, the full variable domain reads KAGVTQTPRYLIKTRGQQVTLSCSPISGHRSVSWYQQTPGQGLQFLFEYFSETQRNKGNFPGRFSGRQFSNSRSEMNVSTLELGDSALYLCASSLAPGTENQPQHFGDGTRLSIL.

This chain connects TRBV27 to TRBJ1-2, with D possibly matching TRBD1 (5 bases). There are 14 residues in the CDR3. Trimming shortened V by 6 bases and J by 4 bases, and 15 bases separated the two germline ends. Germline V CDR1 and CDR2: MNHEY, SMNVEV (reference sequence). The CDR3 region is CASSGTGRGYGYTF. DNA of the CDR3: TGTGCCAGCAGCGGGACCGGGCGGGGCTATGGCTACACCTTC.

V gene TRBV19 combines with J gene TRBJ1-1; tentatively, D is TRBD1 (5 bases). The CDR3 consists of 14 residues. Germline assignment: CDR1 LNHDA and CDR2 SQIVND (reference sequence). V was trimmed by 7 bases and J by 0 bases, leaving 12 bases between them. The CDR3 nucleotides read TGTGCCAGTATCTCACCAGGGATGAACACTGAAGCTTTCTTT. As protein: CASISPGMNTEAFF.

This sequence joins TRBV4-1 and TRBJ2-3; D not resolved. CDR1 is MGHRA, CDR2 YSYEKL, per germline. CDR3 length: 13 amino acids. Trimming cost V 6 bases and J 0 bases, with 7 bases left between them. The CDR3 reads CASSQSSTDTQYF. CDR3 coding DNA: TGCGCCAGCAGTCAGTCTAGCACAGATACGCAGTATTTT.

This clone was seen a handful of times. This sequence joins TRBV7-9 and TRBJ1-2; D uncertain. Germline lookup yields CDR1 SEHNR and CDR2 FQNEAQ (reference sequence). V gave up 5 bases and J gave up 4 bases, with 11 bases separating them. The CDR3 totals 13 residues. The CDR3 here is CASSLPQSYGYTF. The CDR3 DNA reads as TGTGCCAGCAGCCTCCCGCAGTCCTATGGCTACACCTTC.

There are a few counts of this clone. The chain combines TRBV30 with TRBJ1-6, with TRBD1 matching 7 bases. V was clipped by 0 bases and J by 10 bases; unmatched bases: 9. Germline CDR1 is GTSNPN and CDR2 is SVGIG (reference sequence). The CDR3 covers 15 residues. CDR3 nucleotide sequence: TGTGCCTGGAGTGTACTTCAGGGGGGAGACTCACCCCTCCACTTT. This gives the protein CAWSVLQGGDSPLHF.

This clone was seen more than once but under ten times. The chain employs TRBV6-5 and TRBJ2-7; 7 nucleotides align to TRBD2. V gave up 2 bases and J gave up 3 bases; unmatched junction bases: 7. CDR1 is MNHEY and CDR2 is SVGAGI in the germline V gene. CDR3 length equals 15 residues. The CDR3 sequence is CASSYGLGRDYEQYF. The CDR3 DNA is TGTGCCAGCAGTTACGGACTAGGGAGGGACTACGAGCAGTACTTC.

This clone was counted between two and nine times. The CDR3 DNA sequence: TGTGCCAGCAGCCCGTCGGGGGAAAAACTGTTTTTT. It codes for CASSPSGEKLFF. The chain joins TRBV2 to TRBJ1-4, with D unresolved. The V end was cut by 6 bases, the J end by 8 bases, with 10 bases between. Germline loops: CDR1 SNHLY, CDR2 FYNNEI. The CDR3 is 12 amino acids.

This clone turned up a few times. Here the CDR3 reads CASSLGRQGGRAGELFF. The CDR3, as DNA: TGTGCCAGCAGCTTAGGCCGACAGGGGGGTCGAGCCGGGGAGCTGTTTTTT. The chain carries TRBV13 and TRBJ2-2; TRBD1 agrees at 9 bases. The CDR3 is 17 residues long. V dropped 0 bases and J dropped 6; count of bases not matched to a gene: 8. Germline V lookup: CDR1 PRHDT, CDR2 FYEKMQ (reference sequence).